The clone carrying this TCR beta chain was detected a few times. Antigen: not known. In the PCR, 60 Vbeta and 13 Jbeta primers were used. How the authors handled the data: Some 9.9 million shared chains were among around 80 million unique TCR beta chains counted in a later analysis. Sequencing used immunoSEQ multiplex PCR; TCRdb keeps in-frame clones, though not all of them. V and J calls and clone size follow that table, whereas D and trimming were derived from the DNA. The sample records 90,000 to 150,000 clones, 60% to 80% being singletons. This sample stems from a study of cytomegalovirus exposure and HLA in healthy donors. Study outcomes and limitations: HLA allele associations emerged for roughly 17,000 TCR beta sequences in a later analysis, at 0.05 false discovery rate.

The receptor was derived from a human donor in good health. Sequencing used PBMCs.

CDR3 nucleotides: TGTGCCAGCAGTATCACAGGGGCGAATCAGCCCCAGCATTTT. Protein product: CASSITGANQPQHF. The V and J genes are TRBV6-1 and TRBJ1-5; TRBD1 aligns across 7 bases. CDR1 and CDR2 from the germline V gene are MNHNS and SASEGT. CDR3 size: 14 residues. J was trimmed by 4 bases and V by 5 bases; bases with no gene match: 5.